The 10 T cell receptor beta chains below come from one sample, sequenced in a study of T cells in women clearing cervical HPV infection. Libraries were prepared by immunoSEQ multiplex PCR; TCRdb keeps only in-frame clonotypes and omits some of them. The sample has fewer than 35,000 clones. The sample was blood buffy coat. These receptors were obtained from a woman aged 18 to 75 with a cervical HPV16 infection that either progressed to CIN3+ or cleared (not recorded which).

Concerning this clone: This sample includes further DNA sequences coding for the same CDR3. The CDR3 bases that were read are TGTGCCAGCAGCCACAGGGGGCTGAAGAGCCAGCCC. Encoded protein: CASSHRGLKSQP. The CDR3 in its entirety is CASSHRGLKSQPQHF. The chain combines TRBV7-6 with TRBJ1-5; 9 bases agree with TRBD1. The read ends 3 residues early relative to the CDR3; the germline J gene fills the gap. Per germline, CDR1 SGHVS and CDR2 FNYEAQ. The CDR3 consists of 15 residues. J gave up 7 bases and V 5 bases, and 9 bases lay outside the gene matches.

CDR3 in amino acids: CAISEYSTLSTDTQYF. The part of the CDR3 DNA that was read is TGTGCCATCAGTGAGTACAGCACTTTAAGCACAGATACG. The chain links TRBV10-3 to TRBJ2-3; D is unclear. From the germline J gene comes the end of the CDR3, since the read stops 3 residues before it. CDR3 length equals 16 residues. Trimming left V 1 base short and J 0 bases short, with 11 bases between. The V gene's germline CDR1 is ENHRY and CDR2 SYGVKD.

Concerning this clone itself: The CDR3 extends 3 residues past the end of the read, so its final part is completed from the germline J gene. V gene TRBV7-9 combines with J gene TRBJ1-2, with D maybe TRBD1 (6 bases). Deletions cut 2 bases from V and 3 bases from J, with 10 bases between. CDR3 length equals 14 residues. Germline V gene data show CDR1 as SEHNR and CDR2 as FQNEAQ (reference sequence). CDR3 DNA (partial): TGTGCCAGCAGCTTACGGGACATAGACTATGGC. This sequence encodes CASSLRDIDYG. The entire CDR3 sequence reads CASSLRDIDYGYTF.

CDR3 sequence reads: CASRRTSQTGELFF. Incomplete CDR3 DNA: TGTGCCAGCAGACGGACTTCCCAAACCGGGGAG. V is TRBV2 and J is TRBJ2-2; tentatively, D is TRBD2 (5 bases). Read coverage stops 3 residues before the CDR3 terminus; the germline J gene supplies the remainder. Trimming shortened V by 6 bases and J by 5 bases, and 13 bases separated the two germline ends. The CDR3 runs 14 residues. The germline CDR1 and CDR2 sequences are SNHLY and FYNNEI.

Turning to this clone: The read halts 3 residues ahead of the CDR3 end, with the missing end drawn from the germline J gene. J is TRBJ2-6 and V is TRBV29-1, with a weak D call TRBD2 (5 bases). The length of the CDR3 is 12 residues. Germline CDR1 SQVTM, CDR2 ANQGSEA. Trimming left V 7 bases short and J 2 bases short, with 6 bases between. The covered CDR3 bases are TGCAGCGCGCGGGCTGGGGCCAACGTC. It specifies CSARAGANV. The full CDR3 is CSARAGANVLTF. The full variable domain, with the rest looked up from reference TRBV29-1 and TRBJ2-6, is SAVISQKPSRDICQRGTSLTIQCQVDSQVTMMFWYRQQPGQSLTLIATANQGSEATYESGFVIDKFPISRPNLTFSTLTVSNMSPEDSSIYLCSARAGANVLTFGAGSRLTVL.

The CDR3 loop is CSAIGSRFQPQHF. The CDR3 DNA, read in part, is TGCAGTGCTATAGGGTCGCGTTTTCAGCCC. V is TRBV20-1 and J is TRBJ1-5; no clear D. Read coverage stops 3 residues before the CDR3 terminus; the germline J gene supplies the remainder. The germline gives CDR1 DFQATT, CDR2 SNEGSKA (reference sequence). This CDR3 comprises 13 residues. Between the trimmed V and J ends, which lost 4 bases and 6 bases, there was a span of 13 bases.

Worth noting for this clone: The CDR3 end falls 3 residues outside the read, so it is completed with the germline J gene. The chain links TRBV5-1 to TRBJ1-2, with 10 bases identical to TRBD1. This CDR3 spans 14 amino acids. Trimming took 4 bases from V and 4 from J; bases not matched to a gene: 4. Germline assignment: CDR1 SGHRS and CDR2 YFSETQ. The DNA read from the CDR3 is TGCGCCAGCAGCCCGGGGGACAGGGGCTATGGC. This translates into CASSPGDRGYG. The whole CDR3 is CASSPGDRGYGYTF.

Comment on this clone: The missing CDR3 end, 3 residues past where the read stops, is filled in from the germline J gene. V and J are TRBV7-6 and TRBJ2-1; 9 bases are a match to TRBD1. V dropped 3 bases and J dropped 9; count of bases not matched to a gene: 9. CDR1 SGHVS and CDR2 FNYEAQ come from the germline V gene. This CDR3 spans 15 amino acids. CDR3 residues: CASSFTNRGQGEQFF. CDR3 DNA (partial): TGTGCCAGCAGCTTTACGAACAGGGGGCAAGGTGAG.

Notes on this clone: The read terminates 3 residues before the CDR3 end, so the remaining end is supplied by the germline J gene. The chain uses TRBV19 and TRBJ2-3; 10 nucleotides match TRBD2. The CDR3 has 19 residues. Losses at the gene ends were 1 base for V and 0 bases for J; bases not matched to a gene: 10. Per germline, CDR1 LNHDA and CDR2 SQIVND (reference sequence). CDR3 in amino acids: CASSIGPPLAGTSTDTQYF. CDR3 DNA (partial): TGTGCCAGTAGTATAGGCCCTCCACTAGCGGGGACTAGCACAGATACG. Variable domain in full (rest from reference TRBV19 and TRBJ2-3): DGGITQSPKYLFRKEGQNVTLSCEQNLNHDAMYWYRQDPGQGLRLIYYSQIVNDFQKGDIAEGYSVSREKKESFPLTVTSAQKNPTAFYLCASSIGPPLAGTSTDTQYFGPGTRLTVL.

As concerns this clone: The read ends 3 residues shy of where the CDR3 ends; the end is completed using the germline J gene. This chain uses TRBV2 with TRBJ2-3; D is unclear. With 10 bases removed from V and 2 bases from J, the gap between germline ends came to 13 bases. Germline values: CDR1 SNHLY, CDR2 FYNNEI. The CDR3 totals 13 residues. The CDR3 bases that were read are TGTGCCACCTCAAGAGGTTACACAGATACG. Its translation: CATSRGYTDT. The CDR3 in its entirety is CATSRGYTDTQYF.